A selection of T cell receptor beta chains follows, all from one sample in a study of blood T cell repertoires in COVID-19. Using immunoSEQ multiplex PCR, the repertoire was profiled, and TCRdb retains in-frame clones only, with some absent. This table has nearly 95,000 clones, about 74% appearing once. The sequenced sample was peripheral blood. The receptors shown here come from a man aged 70-80 years with COVID-19, enrolled during active disease. Each CDR3 is given with its conserved first and last residue. Each record gives: clone size, J gene, CDR3 length, V gene, D gene, CDR3 protein, CDR3 DNA. A D gene is named only where the DNA matches it firmly. Not every row has a clone size; where given, it reads once, few, many or a size class.

>NA|TRBJ2-3|17|TRBV7-3|TRBD2
CASSPSRLAGGVDTQYF
TGTGCCAGCAGCCCATCTCGACTAGCGGGAGGTGTAGATACGCAGTATTTT
>NA|TRBJ2-5|15|TRBV6-2/TRBV6-3|TRBD2
CASSLGLAGIETQYF
TGTGCCAGCAGCCTCGGACTAGCGGGGATAGAGACCCAGTACTTC
>NA|TRBJ2-3|16|TRBV9|NA
CASSVAGTPSTDTQYF
TGTGCCAGCAGCGTAGCCGGGACACCTAGCACAGATACGCAGTATTTT
>few|TRBJ2-2|16|TRBV6-4|TRBD2
CASSDLAGGVTGELFF
TGTGCCAGCAGTGACCTAGCGGGAGGGGTTACCGGGGAGCTGTTTTTT
>NA|TRBJ2-2|16|TRBV28|TRBD1
CASRIGGQGAPGELFF
TGTGCCAGCAGAATCGGGGGACAGGGGGCGCCCGGGGAGCTGTTTTTT
>NA|TRBJ2-7|15|TRBV9|TRBD1
CASTQGTGETYEQYF
TGTGCCAGCACCCAGGGGACAGGGGAAACCTACGAGCAGTACTTC
>NA|TRBJ2-7|15|TRBV11-2|TRBD1
CASSAGQAPYYEQYF
TGTGCCAGCAGCGCAGGACAGGCCCCTTACTACGAGCAGTACTTC
>NA|TRBJ1-2|16|TRBV7-8|TRBD1
CASSLRSPGGGYGYTF
TGTGCCAGCAGCCTACGAAGCCCAGGGGGCGGCTATGGCTACACCTTC
>NA|TRBJ2-7|14|TRBV7-2|TRBD2
CASSATSGPYEQYF
TGTGCCAGCAGCGCCACTAGCGGGCCTTACGAGCAGTACTTC
>NA|TRBJ1-2|13|TRBV10-3|NA
CAISETADYGYTF
TGTGCCATCAGTGAGACAGCCGACTATGGCTACACCTTC
>NA|TRBJ1-3|16|TRBV25-1|TRBD1
CASSEPGTATGNTIYF
TGTGCCAGCAGTGAGCCTGGGACAGCCACTGGAAACACCATATATTTT
>NA|TRBJ2-5|13|TRBV2|NA
CASDPTAQETQYF
TGTGCCAGCGACCCGACAGCCCAAGAGACCCAGTACTTC
>NA|TRBJ2-1|18|TRBV7-6|NA
CASSLFIPGANSYNEQFF
TGTGCCAGCAGCTTATTCATTCCAGGGGCGAACTCCTACAATGAGCAGTTCTTC
>NA|TRBJ2-7|18|TRBV14|TRBD1
CASSQVSGQGFSLYEQYF
TGTGCCAGCAGCCAAGTCTCGGGACAGGGGTTCTCTCTCTACGAGCAGTACTTC
>NA|TRBJ1-1|15|TRBV19|TRBD1
CASSLQGLQNTEAFF
TGTGCCAGTAGTCTACAGGGGTTACAGAACACTGAAGCTTTCTTT
>NA|TRBJ2-2|15|TRBV19|NA
CASSIGPGIIGELFF
TGTGCCAGTAGTATAGGACCAGGGATTATCGGGGAGCTGTTTTTT
>NA|TRBJ2-2|14|TRBV6-5|NA
CASSYEGYTGELFF
TGTGCCAGCAGTTACGAGGGTTACACCGGGGAGCTGTTTTTT
>NA|TRBJ1-2|14|TRBV7-9|NA
CASSLDWGQYGYTF
TGTGCCAGCAGCTTAGATTGGGGGCAGTATGGCTACACCTTC
>NA|TRBJ2-2|16|TRBV19|TRBD2
CASSKGPGGPTGELFF
TGTGCCAGTAGTAAAGGCCCGGGAGGCCCCACCGGGGAGCTGTTTTTT
>NA|TRBJ2-1|16|TRBV19|NA
CASRTIAQSSYNEQFF
TGTGCCAGTAGGACAATAGCGCAGAGCTCCTACAATGAGCAGTTCTTC
>NA|TRBJ2-3|18|TRBV6-1|NA
CASSENFLRQALTDTQYF
TGTGCCAGCAGTGAAAACTTTCTGCGTCAGGCGCTCACAGATACGCAGTATTTT
>NA|TRBJ2-3|16|TRBV19|TRBD1
CATPPTKRGQSDTQYF
TGTGCCACTCCCCCAACCAAGAGGGGGCAGTCAGATACGCAGTATTTT
>few|TRBJ2-1|14|TRBV5-1|TRBD2
CASSDGRAYNEQFF
TGCGCCAGCAGCGACGGGAGGGCCTACAATGAGCAGTTCTTC
>NA|TRBJ2-1|11|TRBV2|NA
CASSLQNEQFF
TGTGCCAGCAGTTTGCAGAATGAGCAGTTCTTC
>NA|TRBJ2-5|15|TRBV2|TRBD1
CASSEGGQGRETQYF
TGTGCCAGCAGCGAGGGGGGACAGGGTAGGGAGACCCAGTACTTC
>NA|TRBJ1-3|13|TRBV27|TRBD1
CASSMGQPGTIYF
TGTGCCAGCAGCATGGGACAGCCCGGCACCATATATTTT
>few|TRBJ2-7|17|TRBV19|TRBD2
CASSLGTSGLTPYEQYF
TGTGCCAGTAGTCTAGGGACTAGCGGGTTGACCCCCTACGAGCAGTACTTC
>NA|TRBJ1-2|14|TRBV6-5|NA
CASSYSAGLYGYTF
TGTGCCAGCAGTTACTCAGCAGGATTATATGGCTACACCTTC
>NA|TRBJ1-1|14|TRBV6-2/TRBV6-3|NA
CASSLGSGVTEAFF
TGTGCCAGCAGTCTGGGAAGCGGGGTAACTGAAGCTTTCTTT
>NA|TRBJ1-1|16|TRBV7-3|TRBD1
CASSLTPTGLNTEAFF
TGTGCCAGCAGCTTAACCCCGACAGGGCTGAACACTGAAGCTTTCTTT
>NA|TRBJ1-1|13|TRBV29-1|NA
CSVVQGGNTEAFF
TGCAGCGTTGTCCAGGGAGGCAACACTGAAGCTTTCTTT
>NA|TRBJ2-5|15|TRBV28|TRBD1
CASSSGQGARETQYF
TGTGCCAGCAGTTCCGGACAGGGGGCGCGGGAGACCCAGTACTTC
>few|TRBJ2-2|18|TRBV19|TRBD2
CASSIYTSGRGYTGELFF
TGTGCCAGTAGTATCTATACTAGCGGGAGGGGATACACCGGGGAGCTGTTTTTT
>few|TRBJ2-5|14|TRBV2|TRBD1
CASKKGQEQETQYF
TGTGCCAGCAAAAAGGGACAGGAACAAGAGACCCAGTACTTC
>NA|TRBJ2-5|14|TRBV29-1|TRBD2
CSVDSLAGQETQYF
TGCAGCGTTGACTCATTAGCGGGTCAAGAGACCCAGTACTTC
>NA|TRBJ1-2|13|TRBV14|NA
CASSHQGLFGYTF
TGTGCCAGCAGCCATCAGGGGTTGTTTGGCTACACCTTC
>few|TRBJ2-1|13|TRBV28|NA
CASSFPGDNEQFF
TGTGCCAGCAGTTTTCCGGGAGACAATGAGCAGTTCTTC
>NA|TRBJ1-5|14|TRBV5-6|NA
CASSLASGNQPQHF
TGTGCCAGCAGCTTGGCCAGTGGCAATCAGCCCCAGCATTTT
>NA|TRBJ2-1|16|TRBV11-2|TRBD2
CASSLGLAGPYNEQFF
TGTGCCAGCAGCTTGGGACTAGCGGGACCCTACAATGAGCAGTTCTTC
>NA|TRBJ1-2|13|TRBV6-5|TRBD1
CASRETGSYGYTF
TGTGCCAGCAGGGAGACAGGGTCCTATGGCTACACCTTC
>NA|TRBJ1-1|14|TRBV4-1|NA
CASSQVPLLTEAFF
TGCGCCAGCAGCCAAGTACCGTTACTCACTGAAGCTTTCTTT
>NA|TRBJ2-5|13|TRBV30|NA
CAWSLLHQETQYF
TGTGCCTGGAGTCTACTGCATCAAGAGACCCAGTACTTC
>few|TRBJ2-7|17|TRBV19|TRBD1
CASSITGQVFSPYEQYF
TGTGCCAGTAGTATCACGGGACAGGTATTTTCTCCCTACGAGCAGTACTTC
>few|TRBJ1-1|12|TRBV30|NA
CAWNGGTTEAFF
TGTGCCTGGAATGGGGGGACCACTGAAGCTTTCTTT
>NA|TRBJ2-5|17|TRBV3-1/TRBV3-2|TRBD2
CASSQDNPGGSRETQYF
TGTGCCAGCAGCCAAGATAATCCGGGGGGATCTCGAGAGACCCAGTACTTC
>NA|TRBJ2-7|13|TRBV9|NA
CASSPNPTGEQYF
TGTGCCAGCAGCCCTAACCCCACGGGCGAGCAGTACTTC